The TCR beta chain under discussion was sequenced for a study of OX40 agonist ivuxolimab in advanced cancers. This CDR3 is 14 amino acids long. J was trimmed by 3 bases and V by 8 bases; bases with no gene match: 5. Per the germline V gene, CDR1 is MDHEN and CDR2 is SYDVKM. This table comes from immunoSEQ multiplex PCR, and its TCRdb copy is limited to in-frame clones, with some not included. The table records about 60,000 clones, approximately 89% of them present only once. Drawing of blood for sampling happened at baseline, at cycle 4 day 1, and at cycle 7 day 1. This chain joins TRBV28 and TRBJ2-5; 11 nucleotides match TRBD2. Sequenced material: CD4+ or CD8+ T cells sorted from blood, taken in a trial of the OX40 agonist ivuxolimab. This sequence was found in an adult with an advanced solid tumor such as melanoma, head and neck, liver or kidney cancer. CDR3 in amino acids: CASGTTSGKETQYF. CDR3 DNA: TGTGCCAGCGGCACGACTAGCGGGAAAGAGACCCAGTACTTC.